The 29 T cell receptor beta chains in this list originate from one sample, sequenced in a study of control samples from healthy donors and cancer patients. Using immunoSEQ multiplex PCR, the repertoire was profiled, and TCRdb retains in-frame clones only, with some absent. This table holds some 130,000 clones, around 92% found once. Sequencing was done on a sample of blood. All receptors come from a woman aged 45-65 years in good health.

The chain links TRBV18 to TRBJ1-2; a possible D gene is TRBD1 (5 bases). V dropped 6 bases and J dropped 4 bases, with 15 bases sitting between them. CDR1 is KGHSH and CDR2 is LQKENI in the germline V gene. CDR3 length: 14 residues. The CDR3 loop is CASSPGQTIYGYTF. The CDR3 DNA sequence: TGTGCCAGCTCCCCCGGACAAACGATCTATGGCTACACCTTC. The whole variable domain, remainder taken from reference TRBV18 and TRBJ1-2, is NAGVMQNPRHLVRRRGQEARLRCSPMKGHSHVYWYRQLPEEGLKFMVYLQKENIIDESGMPKERFSAEFPKEGPSILRIQQVVRGDSAAYFCASSPGQTIYGYTFGSGTRLTVV.

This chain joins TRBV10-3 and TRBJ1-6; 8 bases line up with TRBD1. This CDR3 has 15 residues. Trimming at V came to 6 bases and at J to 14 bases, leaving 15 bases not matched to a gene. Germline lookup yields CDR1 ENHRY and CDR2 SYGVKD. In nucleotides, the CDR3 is TGTGCCATCAGAGCTGAATTACAGGGGGATGCCTCCCTCCACTTT. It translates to CAIRAELQGDASLHF.

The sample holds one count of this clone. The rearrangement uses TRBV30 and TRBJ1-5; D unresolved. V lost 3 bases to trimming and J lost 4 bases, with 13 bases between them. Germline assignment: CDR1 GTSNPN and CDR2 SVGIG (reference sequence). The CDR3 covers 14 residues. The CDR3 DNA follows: TGTGCCTGGAGACCGAAGGGATTAAATCAGCCCCAGCATTTT. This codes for CAWRPKGLNQPQHF.

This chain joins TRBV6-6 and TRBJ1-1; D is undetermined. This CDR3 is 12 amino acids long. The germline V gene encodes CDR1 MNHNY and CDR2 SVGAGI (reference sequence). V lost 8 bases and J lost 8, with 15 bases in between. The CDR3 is CASRGRVGEAFF. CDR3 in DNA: TGTGCCAGCCGCGGAAGGGTAGGGGAAGCTTTCTTT.

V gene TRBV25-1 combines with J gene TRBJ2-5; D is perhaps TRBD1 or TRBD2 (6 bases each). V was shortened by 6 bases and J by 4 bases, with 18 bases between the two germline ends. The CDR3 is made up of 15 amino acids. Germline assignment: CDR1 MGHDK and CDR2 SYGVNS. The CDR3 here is CASRNGGGQRETQYF. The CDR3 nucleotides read TGTGCCAGCAGAAATGGAGGGGGGCAGAGAGAGACCCAGTACTTC.

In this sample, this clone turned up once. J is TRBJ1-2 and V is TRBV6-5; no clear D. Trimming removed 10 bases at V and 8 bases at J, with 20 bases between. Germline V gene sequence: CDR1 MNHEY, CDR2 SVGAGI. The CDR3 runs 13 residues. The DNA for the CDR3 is TGTGCCACCTTGCAGAGATCTCCCCCCGGCTACACCTTC. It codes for CATLQRSPPGYTF.

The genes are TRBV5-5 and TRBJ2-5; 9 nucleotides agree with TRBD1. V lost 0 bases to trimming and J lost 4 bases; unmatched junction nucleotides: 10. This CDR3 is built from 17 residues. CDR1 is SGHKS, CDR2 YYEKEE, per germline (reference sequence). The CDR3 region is CASSLEVTGTGRETQYF. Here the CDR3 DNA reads TGTGCCAGCAGCTTGGAAGTCACAGGGACAGGGAGAGAGACCCAGTACTTC.

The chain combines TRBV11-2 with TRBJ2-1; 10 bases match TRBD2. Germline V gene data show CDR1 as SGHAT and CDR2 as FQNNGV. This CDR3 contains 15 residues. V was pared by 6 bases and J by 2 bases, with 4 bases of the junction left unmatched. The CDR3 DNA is TGTGCCAGCAGACATACTAGCGGGACCTACAATGAGCAGTTCTTC. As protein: CASRHTSGTYNEQFF. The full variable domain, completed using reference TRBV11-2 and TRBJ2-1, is EAGVAQSPRYKIIEKRQSVAFWCNPISGHATLYWYQQILGQGPKLLIQFQNNGVVDDSQLPKDRFSAERLKGVDSTLKIQPAKLEDSAVYLCASRHTSGTYNEQFFGPGTRLTVL.

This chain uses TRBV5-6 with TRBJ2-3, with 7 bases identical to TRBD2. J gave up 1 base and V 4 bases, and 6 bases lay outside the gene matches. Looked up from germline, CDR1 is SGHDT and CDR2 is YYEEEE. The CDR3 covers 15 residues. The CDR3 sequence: CASSRRTSGTDTQYF. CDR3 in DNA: TGTGCCAGCAGCCGTCGAACTAGCGGCACAGATACGCAGTATTTT. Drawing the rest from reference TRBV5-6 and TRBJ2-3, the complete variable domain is DAGVTQSPTHLIKTRGQQVTLRCSPKSGHDTVSWYQQALGQGPQFIFQYYEEEERQRGNFPDRFSGHQFPNYSSELNVNALLLGDSALYLCASSRRTSGTDTQYFGPGTRLTVL.

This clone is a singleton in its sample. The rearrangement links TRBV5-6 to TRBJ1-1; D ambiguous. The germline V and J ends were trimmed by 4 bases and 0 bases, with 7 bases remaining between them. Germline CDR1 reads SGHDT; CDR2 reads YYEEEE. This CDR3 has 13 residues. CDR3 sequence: CASSKGLNTEAFF. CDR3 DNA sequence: TGTGCCAGCAGCAAGGGTTTGAACACTGAAGCTTTCTTT. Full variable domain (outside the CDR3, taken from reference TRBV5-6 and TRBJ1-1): DAGVTQSPTHLIKTRGQQVTLRCSPKSGHDTVSWYQQALGQGPQFIFQYYEEEERQRGNFPDRFSGHQFPNYSSELNVNALLLGDSALYLCASSKGLNTEAFFGQGTRLTVV.

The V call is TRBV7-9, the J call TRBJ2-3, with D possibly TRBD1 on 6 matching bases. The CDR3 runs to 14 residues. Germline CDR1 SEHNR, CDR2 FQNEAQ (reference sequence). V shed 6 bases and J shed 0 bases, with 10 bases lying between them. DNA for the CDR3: TGTGCCAGCAGAAGGGACACAAGCACAGATACGCAGTATTTT. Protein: CASRRDTSTDTQYF.

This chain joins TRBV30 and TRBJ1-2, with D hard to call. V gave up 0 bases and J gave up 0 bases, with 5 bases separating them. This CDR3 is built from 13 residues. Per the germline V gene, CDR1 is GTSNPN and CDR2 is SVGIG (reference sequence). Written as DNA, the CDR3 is TGTGCCTGGAGTGTCATATCTAACTATGGCTACACCTTC. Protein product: CAWSVISNYGYTF.

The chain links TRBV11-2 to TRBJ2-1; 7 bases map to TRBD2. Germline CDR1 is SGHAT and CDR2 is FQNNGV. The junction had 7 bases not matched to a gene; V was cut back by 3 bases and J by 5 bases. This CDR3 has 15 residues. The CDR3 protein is CASSFVLAKDNEQFF. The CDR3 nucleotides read TGTGCCAGCAGCTTTGTACTAGCGAAAGACAATGAGCAGTTCTTC.

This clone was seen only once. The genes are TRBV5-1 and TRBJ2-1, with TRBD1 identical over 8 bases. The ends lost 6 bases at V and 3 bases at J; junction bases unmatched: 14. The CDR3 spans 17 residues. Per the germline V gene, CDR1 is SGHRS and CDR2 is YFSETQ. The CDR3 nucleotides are TGCGCCAGCACGGTTAGAGCCGGGACAGGCGACTACAATGAGCAGTTCTTC. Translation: CASTVRAGTGDYNEQFF.

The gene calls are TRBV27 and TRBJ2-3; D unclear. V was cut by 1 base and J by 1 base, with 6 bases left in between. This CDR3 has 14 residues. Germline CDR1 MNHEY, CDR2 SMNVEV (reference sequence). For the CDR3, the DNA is TGTGCCAGCAGTTTATATGAGGGCACAGATACGCAGTATTTT. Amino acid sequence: CASSLYEGTDTQYF.

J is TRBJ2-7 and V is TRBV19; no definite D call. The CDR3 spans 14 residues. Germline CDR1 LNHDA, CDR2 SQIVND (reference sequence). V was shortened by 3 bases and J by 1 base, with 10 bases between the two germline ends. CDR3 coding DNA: TGTGCCAGTAGTATGTTAGCCTATTCCTACGAGCAGTACTTC. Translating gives CASSMLAYSYEQYF.

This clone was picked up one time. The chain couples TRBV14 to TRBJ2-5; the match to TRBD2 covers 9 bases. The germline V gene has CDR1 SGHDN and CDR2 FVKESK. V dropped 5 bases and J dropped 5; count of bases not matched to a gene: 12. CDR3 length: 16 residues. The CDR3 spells CASSSGRREGPETQYF. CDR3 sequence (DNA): TGTGCCAGCAGCTCCGGACGGCGGGAGGGCCCCGAGACCCAGTACTTC.

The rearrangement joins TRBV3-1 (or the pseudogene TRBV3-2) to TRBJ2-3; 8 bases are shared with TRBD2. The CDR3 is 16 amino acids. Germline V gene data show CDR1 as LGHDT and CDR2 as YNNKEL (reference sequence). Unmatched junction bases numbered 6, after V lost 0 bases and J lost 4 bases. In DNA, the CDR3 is TGTGCCAGCAGCCAAGATCGAAGGACTAGCTCAGATACGCAGTATTTT. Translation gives CASSQDRRTSSDTQYF.

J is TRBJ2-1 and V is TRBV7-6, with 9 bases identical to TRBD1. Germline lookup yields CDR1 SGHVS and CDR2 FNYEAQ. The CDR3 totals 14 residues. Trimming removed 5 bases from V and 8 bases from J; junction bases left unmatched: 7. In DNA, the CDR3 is TGTGCCAGCAGCCGACAGGGGGAAGGGGATGAGCAGTTCTTC. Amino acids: CASSRQGEGDEQFF.

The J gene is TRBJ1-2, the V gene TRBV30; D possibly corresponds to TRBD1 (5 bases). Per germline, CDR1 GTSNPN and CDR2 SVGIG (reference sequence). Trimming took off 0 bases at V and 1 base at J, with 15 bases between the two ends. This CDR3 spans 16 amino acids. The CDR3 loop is CAWSVLLRDSNYGYTF. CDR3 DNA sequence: TGTGCCTGGAGTGTACTTCTACGAGACAGTAACTATGGCTACACCTTC.

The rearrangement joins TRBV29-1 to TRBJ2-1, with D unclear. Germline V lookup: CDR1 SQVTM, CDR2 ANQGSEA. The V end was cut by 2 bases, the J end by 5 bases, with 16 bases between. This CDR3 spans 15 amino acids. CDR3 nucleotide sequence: TGCAGCGTTGAATCGGAAAGACCCCTCCACAATGAGCAGTTCTTC. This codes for CSVESERPLHNEQFF.

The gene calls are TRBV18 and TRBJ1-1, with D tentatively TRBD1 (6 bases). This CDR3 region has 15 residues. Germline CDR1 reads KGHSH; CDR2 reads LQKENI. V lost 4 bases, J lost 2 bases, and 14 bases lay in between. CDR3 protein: CASSREWGANTEAFF. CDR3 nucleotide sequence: TGTGCCAGCTCACGCGAATGGGGGGCCAACACTGAAGCTTTCTTT.

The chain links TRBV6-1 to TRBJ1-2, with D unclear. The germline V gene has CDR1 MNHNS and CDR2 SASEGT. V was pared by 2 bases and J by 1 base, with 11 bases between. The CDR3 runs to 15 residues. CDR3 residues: CASSEKQVFNYGYTF. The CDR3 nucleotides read TGTGCCAGCAGTGAAAAGCAGGTTTTTAACTATGGCTACACCTTC.

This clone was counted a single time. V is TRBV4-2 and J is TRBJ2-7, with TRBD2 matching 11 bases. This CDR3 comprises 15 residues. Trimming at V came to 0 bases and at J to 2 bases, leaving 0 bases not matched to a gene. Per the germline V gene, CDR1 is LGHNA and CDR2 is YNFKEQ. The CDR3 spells CASSQELAGAYEQYF. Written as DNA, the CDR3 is TGTGCCAGCAGCCAAGAACTAGCGGGGGCCTACGAGCAGTACTTC.

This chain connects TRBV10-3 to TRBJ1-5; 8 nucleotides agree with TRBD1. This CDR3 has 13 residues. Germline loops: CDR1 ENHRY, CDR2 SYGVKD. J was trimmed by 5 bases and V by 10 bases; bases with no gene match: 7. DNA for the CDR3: TGTGCCACTTCGGACAGGGTGGATCAGCCCCAGCATTTT. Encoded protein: CATSDRVDQPQHF.

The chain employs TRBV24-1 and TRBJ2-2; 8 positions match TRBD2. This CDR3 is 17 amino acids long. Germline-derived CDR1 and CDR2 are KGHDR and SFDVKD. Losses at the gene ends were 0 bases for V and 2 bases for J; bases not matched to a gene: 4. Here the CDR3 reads CATSDLRSGRNTGELFF. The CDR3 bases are TGTGCCACCAGTGATTTGCGAAGCGGGAGAAACACCGGGGAGCTGTTTTTT.

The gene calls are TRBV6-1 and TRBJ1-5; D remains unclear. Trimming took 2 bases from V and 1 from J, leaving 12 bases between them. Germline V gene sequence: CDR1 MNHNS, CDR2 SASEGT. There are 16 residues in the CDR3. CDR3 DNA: TGTGCCAGCAGTGAAATTAGGGTCTCCAGCAATCAGCCCCAGCATTTT. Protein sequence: CASSEIRVSSNQPQHF.

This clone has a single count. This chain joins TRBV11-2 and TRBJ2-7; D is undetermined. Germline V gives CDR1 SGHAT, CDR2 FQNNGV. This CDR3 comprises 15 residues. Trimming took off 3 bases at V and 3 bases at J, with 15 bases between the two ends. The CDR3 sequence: CASSFVSGRNYEQYF. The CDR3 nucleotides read TGTGCCAGCAGCTTCGTATCCGGTCGGAACTACGAGCAGTACTTC.

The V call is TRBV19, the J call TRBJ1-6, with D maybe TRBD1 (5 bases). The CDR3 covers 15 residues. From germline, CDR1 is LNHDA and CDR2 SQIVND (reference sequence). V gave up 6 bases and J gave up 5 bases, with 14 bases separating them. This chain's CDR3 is CASSTVGGDNSPLHF. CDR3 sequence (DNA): TGTGCCAGTAGCACCGTGGGGGGGGATAATTCACCCCTCCACTTT.